Below, 24 T cell receptor beta chains from the same sample are listed, as sequenced in a study of Ad26.COV2.S vaccination and SARS-CoV-2 variants (dated by TCRdb to about 2021). Libraries were prepared through the immunoSEQ multiplex PCR assay. TCRdb re-hosts the immuneACCESS table, in-frame sequences only. Its copies lack some clones; in the studies checked, an unresolved V gene accounts for under half of them, and the cause for the rest is not known. The sample table contains about 350,000 clones; only one count was recorded for 92% of them. About 3.9% of the sample is taken by the ten largest. The time point tag for this specimen amounts to: individuals recovered from natural SARS-CoV-2 infection. The sample was peripheral blood, taken after recovery from COVID-19. The source of these receptors is a human donor who had recovered from COVID-19.

The V and J genes are TRBV3-1 (or the pseudogene TRBV3-2) and TRBJ2-5; a possible D gene is TRBD1 (5 bases). This CDR3 is 14 amino acids long. V was shortened by 0 bases and J by 5 bases, with 10 bases between the two germline ends. Germline CDR1 LGHDT, CDR2 YNNKEL (reference sequence). CDR3 region: CASSQDQGWETQYF. For the CDR3, the DNA is TGTGCCAGCAGCCAAGATCAGGGCTGGGAGACCCAGTACTTC.

The chain couples TRBV18 to TRBJ1-1; D is uncertain. Looked up from germline, CDR1 is KGHSH and CDR2 is LQKENI. The CDR3 extends over 15 amino acids. Trimming took 3 bases from V and 3 from J, leaving 14 bases between them. The CDR3 DNA sequence: TGTGCCAGCTCACCTCGCAGCGCCCCGGACACTGAAGCTTTCTTT. It encodes CASSPRSAPDTEAFF.

The genes are TRBV11-2 and TRBJ1-2; possibly TRBD1 for D (5 bases). The CDR3 has 14 amino acids. The ends were cut back, 2 bases at V and 6 bases at J, with 13 bases in the middle. Germline V gene sequence: CDR1 SGHAT, CDR2 FQNNGV. The CDR3 coding sequence is TGTGCCAGCAGCTTAATGGCAGGGAGTGATGGCTACACCTTC. Protein sequence: CASSLMAGSDGYTF.

This chain connects TRBV5-1 to TRBJ1-2, with D maybe TRBD1 (5 bases). Germline lookup yields CDR1 SGHRS and CDR2 YFSETQ. V dropped 0 bases and J dropped 5 bases, with 14 bases sitting between them. The CDR3 extends over 15 amino acids. The CDR3 protein is CASSLGQTNGYGYTF. The DNA of the CDR3 is TGCGCCAGCAGCTTGGGACAGACCAATGGTTATGGCTACACCTTC. Looking up the rest from reference TRBV5-1 and TRBJ1-2 gives the full variable domain: KAGVTQTPRYLIKTRGQQVTLSCSPISGHRSVSWYQQTPGQGLQFLFEYFSETQRNKGNFPGRFSGRQFSNSRSEMNVSTLELGDSALYLCASSLGQTNGYGYTFGSGTRLTVV.

V usage is TRBV6-5 and J usage is TRBJ2-1; no reliable D call. The V gene's germline CDR1 is MNHEY and CDR2 SVGAGI. With 0 bases removed from V and 9 bases from J, the gap between germline ends came to 9 bases. The CDR3 has 13 residues. CDR3 sequence reads: CASSYSRSREQFF. The CDR3 DNA sequence: TGTGCCAGCAGTTACTCGAGGTCCCGTGAGCAGTTCTTC.

The chain carries TRBV2 and TRBJ2-3, with TRBD1 matching 9 bases. Trimming at V came to 5 bases and at J to 7 bases, leaving 10 bases not matched to a gene. Germline V CDR1 and CDR2: SNHLY, FYNNEI. The CDR3 runs to 15 residues. The CDR3 region has the DNA TGTGCCAGCAGTCTGGACAGGGGAGCGGGTCATACGCAGTATTTT. This gives the protein CASSLDRGAGHTQYF.

The chain is built from TRBV12-3 or TRBV12-4 and TRBJ2-7, with 8 nucleotides matching TRBD1. V lost 5 bases to trimming and J lost 6 bases; unmatched junction nucleotides: 6. The CDR3 contains 13 residues. The CDR3 DNA sequence: TGTGCCAGCAGTAGAGGGACAGGTCTCGAGCAGTACTTC. Its protein product is CASSRGTGLEQYF.

The chain recombines TRBV4-1 with TRBJ1-1; 9 positions match TRBD1. CDR1 is MGHRA, CDR2 YSYEKL, per germline. Trimming cost V 3 bases and J 1 base; bases outside gene matches: 6. The CDR3 has 16 amino acids. The chain's CDR3 is CASSHPGTGKNTEAFF. The CDR3 DNA sequence: TGCGCCAGCAGCCATCCCGGGACAGGGAAGAACACTGAAGCTTTCTTT.

The gene calls are TRBV27 and TRBJ1-4, with a possible D match to TRBD1 (6 bases). CDR3 size: 16 residues. Trimming cost V 3 bases and J 3 bases, with 14 bases left between them. Germline lookup yields CDR1 MNHEY and CDR2 SMNVEV (reference sequence). CDR3 sequence (DNA): TGTGCCAGCAGTTTTTATTCAGGGGCCTCTAATGAAAAACTGTTTTTT. Translating it yields CASSFYSGASNEKLFF.

V and J are TRBV7-3 and TRBJ2-2; D not certain. The V end was cut by 3 bases, the J end by 0 bases, with 5 bases between. From germline, CDR1 is SGHTA and CDR2 FQGTGA. This CDR3 has 14 amino acids. The CDR3 DNA is TGTGCCAGCAGCTTTTCCGCGAACACCGGGGAGCTGTTTTTT. This translates into CASSFSANTGELFF.

The J gene is TRBJ1-1, the V gene TRBV9; D remains unclear. The CDR3 has 13 residues. V shed 3 bases and J shed 3 bases, with 9 bases lying between them. CDR1 is SGDLS, CDR2 YYNGEE, per germline. CDR3 DNA: TGTGCCAGCAGCGACCATCCGGACACTGAAGCTTTCTTT. Its protein is CASSDHPDTEAFF.

The J gene is TRBJ1-1, the V gene TRBV25-1; unclear D gene. There are 15 residues in the CDR3. V shed 0 bases and J shed 3 bases, with 11 bases lying between them. Germline V CDR1 and CDR2: MGHDK, SYGVNS. CDR3 sequence (DNA): TGTGCCAGCAGTGAATACGGGCCCAGACACACTGAAGCTTTCTTT. It yields the protein CASSEYGPRHTEAFF.

J is TRBJ2-2 and V is TRBV19; perhaps D is TRBD1 or TRBD2 (6 bases each). The V gene lost 10 bases and the J gene lost 6 bases, with 15 bases spanning the gap. Germline values: CDR1 LNHDA, CDR2 SQIVND (reference sequence). CDR3 size: 13 residues. The CDR3 region has the DNA TGTGCCACTTCCCCGGGGGCACCCGGGGAGCTGTTTTTT. Translation gives CATSPGAPGELFF.

The V gene is TRBV19, the J gene TRBJ1-1; D not resolved. The V gene lost 5 bases and the J gene lost 8 bases, with 15 bases spanning the gap. The CDR3 is 13 amino acids. Germline assignment: CDR1 LNHDA and CDR2 SQIVND (reference sequence). CDR3 amino acids: CASSPRTVGEAFF. The CDR3 DNA reads TGTGCCAGTAGTCCCCGGACGGTCGGGGAAGCTTTCTTT.

This clone was observed a few times. The rearrangement uses TRBV7-9 and TRBJ1-1; 12 nucleotides align to TRBD1. Germline V gene sequence: CDR1 SEHNR, CDR2 FQNEAQ (reference sequence). Losses at the gene ends were 5 bases for V and 0 bases for J; bases not matched to a gene: 10. The CDR3 length is 18 residues. In nucleotides, the CDR3 is TGTGCCAGCAGCGTCCCCGGGACAGGGGGCCGCATGAACACTGAAGCTTTCTTT. This translates into CASSVPGTGGRMNTEAFF.

The chain joins TRBV9 to TRBJ2-1, with D possibly called TRBD1 or TRBD2 (6 bases each). Germline V gene sequence: CDR1 SGDLS, CDR2 YYNGEE. The V and J ends lost 1 base and 5 bases respectively, with 13 bases between them. This CDR3 region has 15 residues. CDR3 protein: CASSVRGVSNNEQFF. The CDR3 bases are TGTGCCAGCAGCGTAAGGGGGGTTTCGAACAATGAGCAGTTCTTC. The full variable domain, in which reference TRBV9 and TRBJ2-1 provide the parts outside the CDR3, is DSGVTQTPKHLITATGQRVTLRCSPRSGDLSVYWYQQSLDQGLQFLIQYYNGEERAKGNILERFSAQQFPDLHSELNLSSLELGDSALYFCASSVRGVSNNEQFFGPGTRLTVL.

This clone was detected only a few times. The V call is TRBV6-2 or TRBV6-3, the J call TRBJ2-5; a weak D match, TRBD1 (6 bases). This CDR3 has 17 amino acids. Trimming removed 6 bases from V and 5 bases from J, with 25 bases in between. Germline values: CDR1 MNHEY, CDR2 SVGEGT. The DNA for the CDR3 is TGTGCCAGCAGCCGAACTAGAAAACAAGGGGGTCGGGAGACCCAGTACTTC. Translation: CASSRTRKQGGRETQYF.

The chain uses TRBV5-1 and TRBJ2-7; D is undetermined. Germline V lookup: CDR1 SGHRS, CDR2 YFSETQ. V was pared by 0 bases and J by 0 bases, with 10 bases between. This CDR3 region has 15 residues. CDR3 coding DNA: TGCGCCAGCAGCTTGGTCCCCCTAAGCTCCTACGAGCAGTACTTC. It codes for CASSLVPLSSYEQYF.

This chain links TRBV6-5 with TRBJ1-5, with unresolved D. V lost 3 bases and J lost 5, with 11 bases in between. The CDR3 loop spans 14 amino acids. Germline loops: CDR1 MNHEY, CDR2 SVGAGI. In DNA form, the CDR3 reads TGTGCCAGCAGTTATCTCTATGGGGATCAGCCCCAGCATTTT. Translating gives CASSYLYGDQPQHF.

This clone is a singleton in its sample. V is TRBV18 and J is TRBJ1-1, with 8 bases that match TRBD1. Germline V gene sequence: CDR1 KGHSH, CDR2 LQKENI. The V and J ends lost 1 base and 2 bases, in that order; junction bases with no gene match: 6. CDR3 length: 16 amino acids. The chain's CDR3 is CASSPRGQGLNTEAFF. In nucleotides, the CDR3 is TGTGCCAGCTCACCACGAGGACAGGGATTAAACACTGAAGCTTTCTTT.

CDR3 region: CASSVATGGARYGYTF. CDR3 DNA: TGTGCCAGCAGCGTAGCTACCGGGGGCGCTAGGTATGGCTACACCTTC. The V call is TRBV9, the J call TRBJ1-2, with D perhaps matching TRBD1 (6 bases). The CDR3 extends over 16 amino acids. Looked up from germline, CDR1 is SGDLS and CDR2 is YYNGEE. V lost 0 bases and J 5 bases, leaving 17 bases between the germline ends.

The chain has TRBV2 and TRBJ2-1; possible D gene TRBD1, 5 bases. V lost 8 bases, J lost 8 bases, and 19 bases lay in between. CDR1 is SNHLY, CDR2 FYNNEI, per germline. CDR3 length equals 14 residues. CDR3 bases: TGTGCCAGCGTTGGGGCAGGGAAGAGCGATGAGCAGTTCTTC. It yields the protein CASVGAGKSDEQFF.

The V and J genes are TRBV3-1 (or the pseudogene TRBV3-2) and TRBJ2-3; no definite D call. CDR3 length: 14 amino acids. Trimming stripped 4 bases from V and 4 bases from J, with 12 bases between. Germline V gene lookup returns CDR1 LGHDT and CDR2 YNNKEL (reference sequence). The CDR3 protein is CASSPRATADTQYF. For the CDR3, the DNA is TGTGCCAGCAGCCCCCGCGCGACGGCAGATACGCAGTATTTT.

This clone occurred a few times. CDR3 loop: CASRAGGGASEQYF. CDR3 in DNA: TGTGCCAGCAGGGCTGGCGGGGGGGCCTCCGAGCAGTACTTC. The chain is built from TRBV6-5 and TRBJ2-7; TRBD2 matches 9 bases. The CDR3 runs 14 residues. CDR1 MNHEY and CDR2 SVGAGI come from the germline V gene. V was clipped by 6 bases and J by 6 bases; unmatched bases: 9.